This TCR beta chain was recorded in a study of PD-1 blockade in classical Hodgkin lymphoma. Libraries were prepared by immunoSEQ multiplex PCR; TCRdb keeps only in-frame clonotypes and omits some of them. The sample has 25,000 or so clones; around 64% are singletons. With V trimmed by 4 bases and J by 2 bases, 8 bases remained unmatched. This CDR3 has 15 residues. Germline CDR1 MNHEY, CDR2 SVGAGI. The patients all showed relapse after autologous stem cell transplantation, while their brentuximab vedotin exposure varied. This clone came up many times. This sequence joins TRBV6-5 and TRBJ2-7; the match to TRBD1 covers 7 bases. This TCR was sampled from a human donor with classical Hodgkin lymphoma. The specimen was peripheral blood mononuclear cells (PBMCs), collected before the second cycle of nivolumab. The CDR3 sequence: CASSLSWDSTYEQYF. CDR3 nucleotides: TGTGCCAGCAGTTTATCCTGGGACAGTACCTACGAGCAGTACTTC.